This T cell receptor (beta chain) derives from a study of T cells in localized non-small cell lung cancer. Study-wide results and caveats: Highest T cell clonality was seen in uninvolved adjacent lung, surpassing that measured in tumor. An association was observed between higher blood T cell density and longer overall survival. A median around 57 of the top 100 tumor clones appeared in adjacent lung.

Note on this clone: Its target is not known. At one boundary the junction diverges from the germline segment, which might be a read error.

Using immunoSEQ multiplex PCR, the repertoire was profiled, and TCRdb retains in-frame clones only, with some absent. The sample holds 45,000 to 60,000 clones, more than 85% seen once. Sequenced material: PBMCs, taken before any cancer treatment. The source of this sequence is a man between 35 and 75 years old with stage II lung adenocarcinoma.

CDR3 sequence (DNA): TGTGCCAGCAGTTCGGGGACAGGGCGCGAGCAGTACTTC. Translation gives CASSSGTGREQYF. This chain connects TRBV10-3 to TRBJ2-7, with 9 bases lining up with TRBD1. CDR1 is ENHRY, CDR2 SYGVKD, per germline. The CDR3 totals 13 residues.